Shown below are 8 T cell receptor beta chains from a single sample sequenced in a study of healthy donors' naive CD4 and CD8 T cells. A linear amplification protocol produced the TCR libraries from roughly 0.5 ug of total RNA. TCRdb re-called the reads through MiXCR, storing one row per CDR3 protein. The data contain about 180,000 distinct CDR3 sequences, about four fifths of them singletons. The sequencing input was naive CD4+ and CD8+ T cells sorted from blood, pooled from several donors. These receptors all stem from a pool of human donors in good health; the sample pools cells from several healthy donors.

This clonotype was observed a single time. The gene calls are TRBV29-1 and TRBJ2-1, with D possibly TRBD2 on 6 matching bases. Trimming shortened V by 3 bases and J by 1 base, and 10 bases separated the two germline ends. The germline V gene encodes CDR1 SQVTM and CDR2 ANQGSEA. The length of the CDR3 is 14 residues. As DNA, the CDR3 is TGCAGCGTTGAGGGAGGTCCTTCCTACAATGAGCAGTTCTTC. This encodes CSVEGGPSYNEQFF.

This chain connects TRBV20-1 to TRBJ2-1; D call uncertain. The CDR3 is made up of 16 amino acids. Germline values: CDR1 DFQATT, CDR2 SNEGSKA (reference sequence). With 0 bases removed from V and 0 bases from J, the gap between germline ends came to 12 bases. In nucleotides, the CDR3 is TGCAGTGCTAGAGATCATAAGGTGAGCTCCTACAATGAGCAGTTCTTC. Translated, it gives CSARDHKVSSYNEQFF.

The chain employs TRBV29-1 and TRBJ2-7, with D possibly being TRBD1 (5 bases). Germline V gives CDR1 SQVTM, CDR2 ANQGSEA. V was shortened by 4 bases and J by 4 bases, with 11 bases between the two germline ends. The CDR3 has 12 residues. The CDR3 DNA follows: TGCAGCGTTGCACGCCAGGGTTACGAGCAGTACTTC. Residues: CSVARQGYEQYF.

In the case of this clonotype: The CDR3 ends on some other residue instead of the conserved phenylalanine or tryptophan, so this is likely a read error. The chain joins TRBV27 to TRBJ2-1; a possible D gene is TRBD2 (6 bases). CDR3 length equals 16 residues. Per germline, CDR1 MNHEY and CDR2 SMNVEV (reference sequence). V was clipped by 6 bases and J by 5 bases, with 20 bases between them. CDR3 sequence reads: CASSWLRGTGNNEQFL. CDR3 nucleotide sequence: TGTGCCAGCAGCTGGCTACGTGGGACTGGCAACAATGAGCAGTTCCTC.

This chain links TRBV28 with TRBJ1-2; no firm D call. Germline V gives CDR1 MDHEN, CDR2 SYDVKM. CDR3 length: 18 amino acids. Between the trimmed V and J ends, which lost 3 bases and 5 bases, there was a span of 25 bases. The DNA of the CDR3 is TGTGCCAGCAGTTTCCCTCCGGCGACTCAAGTTTTCAAGTATGGCTACACCTTC. Translating it yields CASSFPPATQVFKYGYTF.

This chain uses TRBV29-1 with TRBJ2-1, with D possibly being TRBD1 (5 bases). The CDR3 spans 12 residues. Trimming pared 5 bases from V and 4 bases from J, leaving 9 bases between. Germline CDR1 and CDR2: SQVTM and ANQGSEA. DNA of the CDR3: TGCAGCGTTCTACGACAGTACAATGAGCAGTTCTTC. This gives the protein CSVLRQYNEQFF.

The J gene is TRBJ1-2, the V gene TRBV4-3, with D unresolved. The germline V and J ends were trimmed by 2 bases and 2 bases, with 12 bases remaining between them. Germline lookup yields CDR1 LGHNA and CDR2 YSLEER. The CDR3 is 15 residues long. CDR3 loop: CASSQFNNGNYGYTF. The DNA for the CDR3 is TGCGCCAGCAGCCAATTTAATAATGGGAACTATGGCTACACCTTC.

The chain couples TRBV29-1 to TRBJ2-7; 9 bases are a match to TRBD1. The ends lost 7 bases at V and 3 bases at J; junction bases unmatched: 13. In germline, CDR1 is SQVTM, CDR2 ANQGSEA. The CDR3 totals 15 residues. As DNA, the CDR3 is TGCAGCGCCGATTTTGGGGACAGGGCGGACTACGAGCAGTACTTC. Protein product: CSADFGDRADYEQYF.